This is a list of T cell receptor beta chains from one sample in a study of T cell changes during pregnancy in multiple sclerosis. Sequenced by immunoSEQ multiplex PCR; TCRdb stores in-frame clones only, minus some. The sample has some 44,000 clones; approximately 92% are singletons. Source: CD4+ T cells from peripheral blood mononuclear cells, taken before pregnancy. The source of these receptors is a female donor with multiple sclerosis, enrolled in a pregnancy study. Each CDR3 is given with its conserved first and last residue. Fields, in order: J gene, D gene, clone size, V gene, CDR3 protein, CDR3 DNA. D genes are given only for firm matches. Only part of the rows carry a size: once, few, many, or a class if the clone is expanded.

TRBJ1-1,TRBD1,.,TRBV29-1,CSAYDRANAEAFF,TGCAGCGCTTACGACAGGGCGAACGCTGAAGCTTTCTTT
TRBJ1-1,TRBD1,.,TRBV5-1,CASSTTGQGLNTEAFF,TGCGCCAGCAGTACTACGGGACAGGGACTGAACACTGAAGCTTTCTTT
TRBJ2-7,.,.,TRBV21-1,CASHRGHFDEQYF,TGTGCCAGCCATAGGGGGCACTTCGACGAGCAGTACTTC
TRBJ2-1,TRBD2,.,TRBV11-3,CASSSSTSGGGNEQFF,TGTGCCAGCAGTTCCTCGACTAGCGGGGGAGGGAATGAGCAGTTCTTC
TRBJ2-7,TRBD2,.,TRBV5-1,CASSPGGKTTYEQYF,TGCGCCAGCAGCCCGGGGGGGAAAACCACCTACGAGCAGTACTTC
TRBJ1-1,.,.,TRBV5-1,CASSLRKGVGTEAFF,TGCGCCAGCAGCTTGCGTAAAGGGGTGGGCACTGAAGCTTTCTTT
TRBJ1-5,.,.,TRBV19,CASTRHEGHGRNQPQHF,TGTGCCAGTACCCGGCATGAGGGACACGGGCGCAATCAGCCCCAGCATTTT
TRBJ1-1,.,.,TRBV5-1,CASSLDRNTEAFF,TGCGCCAGCAGCCTGGACAGGAACACTGAAGCTTTCTTT
TRBJ2-1,TRBD1,once,TRBV6-5,CASRTGVFEQFF,TGTGCCAGCAGAACAGGGGTCTTTGAGCAGTTCTTC
TRBJ1-2,.,.,TRBV11-2,CASSVNREGGYTF,TGTGCCAGCAGCGTAAACAGGGAAGGCGGCTACACCTTC
TRBJ2-3,TRBD1,.,TRBV29-1,CSGDRGQDTQYF,TGCAGCGGGGACAGGGGGCAAGATACGCAGTATTTT
TRBJ2-5,.,.,TRBV7-2,CASSALTRYQETQYF,TGTGCCAGCAGCGCCCTAACTCGGTACCAAGAGACCCAGTACTTC
TRBJ1-3,.,.,TRBV27,CASGVPFGNTIYF,TGTGCCAGCGGAGTACCTTTTGGAAACACCATATATTTT
TRBJ1-4,.,.,TRBV19,CASASDRPPATNEKLFF,TGTGCCAGTGCCTCGGACAGACCCCCAGCAACTAATGAAAAACTGTTTTTT
TRBJ1-4,.,once,TRBV30,CAWSVYTTNEKLFF,TGTGCCTGGAGTGTATACACAACTAATGAAAAACTGTTTTTT
TRBJ1-1,TRBD1,.,TRBV6-5,CASSRDRPRDTEAFF,TGTGCCAGCAGCCGGGACAGGCCCAGGGACACTGAAGCTTTCTTT
TRBJ1-1,TRBD1,.,TRBV12-5,CASGRGQGAGAFF,TGTGCTAGTGGTCGGGGACAGGGGGCAGGGGCTTTCTTT
TRBJ2-3,.,.,TRBV13,CASSLGRGTDTQYF,TGTGCCAGCAGCTTAGGGCGGGGCACAGATACGCAGTATTTT
TRBJ1-1,.,few,TRBV2,CASSDRPEAFF,TGTGCCAGCAGTGACAGGCCTGAAGCTTTCTTT
TRBJ2-1,TRBD2,.,TRBV7-2,CASSRDYLNEQFF,TGTGCCAGCAGCCGGGACTACCTTAATGAGCAGTTCTTC
TRBJ2-5,.,.,TRBV5-4,CASSLAGLGETQYF,TGTGCCAGCAGCTTGGCCGGGTTAGGAGAGACCCAGTACTTC
TRBJ1-5,TRBD1,.,TRBV19,CASSRAGTGGNQPQHF,TGTGCCAGTAGTAGGGCCGGGACAGGGGGCAATCAGCCCCAGCATTTT
TRBJ2-3,TRBD1,.,TRBV6-6,CASSYWTGTGRDTQYF,TGTGCCAGCAGTTACTGGACAGGGACTGGGAGAGATACGCAGTATTTT
TRBJ2-7,TRBD1,.,TRBV5-1,CASSLGQGIHEQYF,TGCGCCAGCAGCTTAGGACAGGGCATACACGAGCAGTACTTC
TRBJ2-6,.,once,TRBV11-1,CASSLRRGSSGANVLTF,TGTGCCAGCAGCTTAAGACGGGGAAGCTCTGGGGCCAACGTCCTGACTTTC
TRBJ1-5,TRBD1,.,TRBV27,CASRQGFNQPQHF,TGTGCCAGTCGACAGGGGTTTAATCAGCCCCAGCATTTT
TRBJ2-1,TRBD2,.,TRBV5-1,CASSWREGSYNEQFF,TGCGCCAGCAGCTGGAGGGAGGGCTCCTACAATGAGCAGTTCTTC
TRBJ1-3,.,.,TRBV7-2,CASSPSDIGGNTIYF,TGTGCCAGCAGCCCCAGTGACATAGGTGGAAACACCATATATTTT